The next 2 T cell receptor beta chains were all read from a single sample in a study of graft-versus-host responses after intestinal transplantation. Clones were read by immunoSEQ multiplex PCR, and TCRdb kept only the in-frame ones, dropping some. The data contain roughly 120,000 clones, 93% of them singletons. These TCRs' antigens remain unknown. Sequenced material: unstimulated CD8+ T cells sorted from spleen or lymph node cells, taken before intestinal transplant. All receptors derive from a human donor who received an intestinal transplant.

V usage is TRBV2 and J usage is TRBJ2-1; 11 nucleotides align to TRBD2. V gave up 8 bases and J gave up 7 bases; unmatched junction bases: 7. CDR1 SNHLY and CDR2 FYNNEI come from the germline V gene. The CDR3 covers 14 residues. CDR3 loop: CASVGTSGSNEQFF. The CDR3, as DNA: TGTGCCAGCGTCGGGACTAGCGGCTCAAATGAGCAGTTCTTC.

The chain joins TRBV9 to TRBJ2-1, with D tentatively TRBD1 (5 bases). Trimming removed 3 bases from V and 4 bases from J, with 14 bases in between. This CDR3 is 15 amino acids long. CDR1 and CDR2 (germline): SGDLS, YYNGEE. As DNA, the CDR3 is TGTGCCAGCAGCGACACCCATTCAGGGTACAATGAGCAGTTCTTC. As protein: CASSDTHSGYNEQFF.